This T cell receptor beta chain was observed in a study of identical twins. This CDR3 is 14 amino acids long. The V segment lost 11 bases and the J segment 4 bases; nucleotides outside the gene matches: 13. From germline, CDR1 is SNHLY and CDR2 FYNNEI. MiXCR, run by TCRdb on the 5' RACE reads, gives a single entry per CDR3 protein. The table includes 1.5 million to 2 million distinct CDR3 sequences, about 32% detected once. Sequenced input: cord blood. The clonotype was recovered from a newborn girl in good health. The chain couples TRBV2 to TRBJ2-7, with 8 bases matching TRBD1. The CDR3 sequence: CAAQPDRAKYEQYF. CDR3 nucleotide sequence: TGTGCCGCCCAACCGGACAGGGCGAAGTACGAGCAGTACTTC.